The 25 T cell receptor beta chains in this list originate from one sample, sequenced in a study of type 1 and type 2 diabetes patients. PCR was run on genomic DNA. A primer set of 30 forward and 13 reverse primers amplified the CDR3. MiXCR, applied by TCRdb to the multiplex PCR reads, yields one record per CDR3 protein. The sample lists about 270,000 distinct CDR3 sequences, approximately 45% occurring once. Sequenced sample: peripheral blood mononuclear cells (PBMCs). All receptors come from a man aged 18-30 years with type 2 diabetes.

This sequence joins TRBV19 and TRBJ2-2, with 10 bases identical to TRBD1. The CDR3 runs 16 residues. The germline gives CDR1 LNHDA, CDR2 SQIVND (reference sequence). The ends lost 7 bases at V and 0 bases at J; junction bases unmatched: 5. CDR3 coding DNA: TGTGCCAGTAATAAAGGGACAGGGGCGAACACCGGGGAGCTGTTTTTT. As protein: CASNKGTGANTGELFF. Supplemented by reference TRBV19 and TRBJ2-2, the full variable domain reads DGGITQSPKYLFRKEGQNVTLSCEQNLNHDAMYWYRQDPGQGLRLIYYSQIVNDFQKGDIAEGYSVSREKKESFPLTVTSAQKNPTAFYLCASNKGTGANTGELFFGEGSRLTVL.

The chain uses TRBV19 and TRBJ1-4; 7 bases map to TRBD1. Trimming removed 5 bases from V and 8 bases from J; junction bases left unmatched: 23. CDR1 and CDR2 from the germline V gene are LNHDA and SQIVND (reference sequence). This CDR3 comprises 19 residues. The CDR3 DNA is TGTGCCAGTAGTTATCAAGGGACAGCGCGATCCGCAAAGTGGGAAAAACTGTTTTTT. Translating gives CASSYQGTARSAKWEKLFF.

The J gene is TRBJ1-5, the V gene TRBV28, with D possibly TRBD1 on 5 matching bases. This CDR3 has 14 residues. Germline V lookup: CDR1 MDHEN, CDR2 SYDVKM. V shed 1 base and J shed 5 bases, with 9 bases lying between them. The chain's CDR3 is CASSLYGGHQPQHF. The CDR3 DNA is TGTGCCAGCAGTTTATATGGGGGTCATCAGCCCCAGCATTTT.

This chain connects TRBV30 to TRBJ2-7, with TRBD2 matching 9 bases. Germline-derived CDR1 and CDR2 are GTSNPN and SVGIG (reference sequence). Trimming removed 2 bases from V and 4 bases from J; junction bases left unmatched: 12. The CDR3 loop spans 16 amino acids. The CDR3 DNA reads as TGTGCCTGGAGTCGAATGAATAGCGGGAGTTGGTACGAGCAGTACTTC. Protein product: CAWSRMNSGSWYEQYF.

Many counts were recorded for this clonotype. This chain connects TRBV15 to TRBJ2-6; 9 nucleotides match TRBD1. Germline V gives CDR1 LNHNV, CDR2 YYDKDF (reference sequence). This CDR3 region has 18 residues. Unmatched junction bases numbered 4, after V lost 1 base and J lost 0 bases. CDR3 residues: CATSRAGTGFSGANVLTF. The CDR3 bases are TGTGCCACCAGCAGAGCCGGGACAGGGTTCTCTGGGGCCAACGTCCTGACTTTC.

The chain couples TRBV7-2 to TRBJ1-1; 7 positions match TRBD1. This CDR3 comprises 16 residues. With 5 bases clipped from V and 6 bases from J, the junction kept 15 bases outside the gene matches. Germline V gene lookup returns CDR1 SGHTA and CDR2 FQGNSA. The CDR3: CASSHGPVTGVAEAFF. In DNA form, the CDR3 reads TGTGCCAGCAGCCACGGCCCCGTCACAGGGGTCGCTGAAGCTTTCTTT. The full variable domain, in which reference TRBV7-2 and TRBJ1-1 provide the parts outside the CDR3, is GAGVSQSPSNKVTEKGKDVELRCDPISGHTALYWYRQSLGQGLEFLIYFQGNSAPDKSGLPSDRFSAERTGGSVSTLTIQRTQQEDSAVYLCASSHGPVTGVAEAFFGQGTRLTVV.

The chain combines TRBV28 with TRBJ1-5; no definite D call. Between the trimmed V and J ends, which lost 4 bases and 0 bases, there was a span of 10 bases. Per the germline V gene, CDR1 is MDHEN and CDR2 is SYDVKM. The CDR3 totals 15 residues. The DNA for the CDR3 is TGTGCCAGCAGTTCACACGCGGTTAGCAATCAGCCCCAGCATTTT. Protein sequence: CASSSHAVSNQPQHF.

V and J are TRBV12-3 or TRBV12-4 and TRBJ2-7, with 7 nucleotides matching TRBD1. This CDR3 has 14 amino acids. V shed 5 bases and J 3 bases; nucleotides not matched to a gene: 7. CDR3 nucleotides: TGTGCCAGCAGTCCCCGGGACAGCGTCTACGAGCAGTACTTC. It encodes CASSPRDSVYEQYF.

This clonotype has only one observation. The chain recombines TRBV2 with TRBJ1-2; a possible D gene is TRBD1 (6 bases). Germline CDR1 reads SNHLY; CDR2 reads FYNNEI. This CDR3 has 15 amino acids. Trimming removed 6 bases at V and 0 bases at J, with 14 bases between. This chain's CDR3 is CASRHRDTSNYGYTF. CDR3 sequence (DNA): TGTGCCAGCAGACACCGGGACACATCTAACTATGGCTACACCTTC.

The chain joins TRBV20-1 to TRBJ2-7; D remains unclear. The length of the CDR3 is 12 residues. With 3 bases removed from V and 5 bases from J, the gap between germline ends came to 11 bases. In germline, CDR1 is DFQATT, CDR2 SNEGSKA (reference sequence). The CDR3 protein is CSARGPSNEQYF. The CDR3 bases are TGCAGTGCTAGGGGCCCATCCAACGAGCAGTACTTC.

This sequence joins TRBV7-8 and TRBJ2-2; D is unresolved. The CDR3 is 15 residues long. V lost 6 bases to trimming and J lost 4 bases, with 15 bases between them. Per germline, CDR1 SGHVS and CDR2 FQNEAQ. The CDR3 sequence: CASSYSLVATGELFF. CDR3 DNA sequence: TGTGCCAGCAGTTACTCGCTAGTGGCCACCGGGGAGCTGTTTTTT.

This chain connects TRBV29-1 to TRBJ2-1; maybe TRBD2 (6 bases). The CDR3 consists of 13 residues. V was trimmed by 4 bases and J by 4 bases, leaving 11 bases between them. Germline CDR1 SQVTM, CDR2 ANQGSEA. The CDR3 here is CSVGLSGYNEQFF. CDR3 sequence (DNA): TGCAGCGTTGGCCTTAGCGGTTACAATGAGCAGTTCTTC.

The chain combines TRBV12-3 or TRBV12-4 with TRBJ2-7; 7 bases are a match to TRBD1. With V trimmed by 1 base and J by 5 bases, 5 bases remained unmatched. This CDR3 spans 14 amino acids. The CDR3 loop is CASSLGDSLDEQYF. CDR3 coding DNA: TGTGCCAGCAGTTTAGGGGACAGTTTGGACGAGCAGTACTTC.

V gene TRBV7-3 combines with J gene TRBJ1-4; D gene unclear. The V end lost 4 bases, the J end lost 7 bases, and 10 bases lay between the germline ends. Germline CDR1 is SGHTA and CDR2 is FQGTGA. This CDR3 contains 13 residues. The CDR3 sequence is CASSSTGPEKLFF. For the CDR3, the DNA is TGTGCCAGCAGCTCTACTGGACCTGAAAAACTGTTTTTT.

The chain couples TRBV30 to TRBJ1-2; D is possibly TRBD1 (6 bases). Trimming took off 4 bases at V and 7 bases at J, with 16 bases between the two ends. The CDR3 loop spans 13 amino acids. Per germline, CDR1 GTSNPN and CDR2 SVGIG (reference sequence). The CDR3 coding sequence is TGTGCCTGGACTAGGTTGGGGGGCGGTGGCTACACCTTC. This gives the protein CAWTRLGGGGYTF.

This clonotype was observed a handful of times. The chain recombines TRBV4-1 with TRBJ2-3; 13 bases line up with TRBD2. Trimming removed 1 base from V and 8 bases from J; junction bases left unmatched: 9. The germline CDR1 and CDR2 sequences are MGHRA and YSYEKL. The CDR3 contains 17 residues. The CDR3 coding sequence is TGCGCCAGCAGCCAAGCCGGGACTAGCGGGGCCCGGGGTACGCAGTATTTT. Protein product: CASSQAGTSGARGTQYF.

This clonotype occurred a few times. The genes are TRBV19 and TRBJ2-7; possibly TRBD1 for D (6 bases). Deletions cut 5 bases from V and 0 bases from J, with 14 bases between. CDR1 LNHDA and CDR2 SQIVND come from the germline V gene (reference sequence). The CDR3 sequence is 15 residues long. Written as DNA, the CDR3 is TGTGCCAGTAGTGTCCGGGACACCCTCTCCTACGAGCAGTACTTC. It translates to CASSVRDTLSYEQYF. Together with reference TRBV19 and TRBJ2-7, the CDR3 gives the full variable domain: DGGITQSPKYLFRKEGQNVTLSCEQNLNHDAMYWYRQDPGQGLRLIYYSQIVNDFQKGDIAEGYSVSREKKESFPLTVTSAQKNPTAFYLCASSVRDTLSYEQYFGPGTRLTVT.

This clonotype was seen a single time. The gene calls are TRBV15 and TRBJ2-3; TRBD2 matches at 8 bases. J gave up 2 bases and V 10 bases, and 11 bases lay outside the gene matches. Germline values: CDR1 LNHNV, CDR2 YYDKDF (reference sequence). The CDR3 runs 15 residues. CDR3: CASRAVAGHTDTQYF. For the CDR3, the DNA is TGTGCCAGCAGGGCCGTAGCGGGGCACACAGATACGCAGTATTTT.

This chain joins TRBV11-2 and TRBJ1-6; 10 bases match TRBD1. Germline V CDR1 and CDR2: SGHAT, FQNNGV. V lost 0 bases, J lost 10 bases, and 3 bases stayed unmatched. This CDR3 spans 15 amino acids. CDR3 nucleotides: TGTGCCAGCAGCTTAGAGACAGGGGGCCTCTCACCCCTCCACTTT. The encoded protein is CASSLETGGLSPLHF. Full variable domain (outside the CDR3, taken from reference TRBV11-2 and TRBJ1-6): EAGVAQSPRYKIIEKRQSVAFWCNPISGHATLYWYQQILGQGPKLLIQFQNNGVVDDSQLPKDRFSAERLKGVDSTLKIQPAKLEDSAVYLCASSLETGGLSPLHFGNGTRLTVT.

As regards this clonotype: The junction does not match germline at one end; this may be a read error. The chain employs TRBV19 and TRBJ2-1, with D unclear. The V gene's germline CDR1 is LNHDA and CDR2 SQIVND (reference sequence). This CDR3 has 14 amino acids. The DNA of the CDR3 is TGTGCCAATAGTATAGTGGGCTACTACAATGAGCAGTTCTTC. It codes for CANSIVGYYNEQFF.

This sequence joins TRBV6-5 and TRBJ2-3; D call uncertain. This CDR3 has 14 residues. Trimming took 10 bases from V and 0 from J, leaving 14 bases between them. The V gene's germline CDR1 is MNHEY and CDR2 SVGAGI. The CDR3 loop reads CATRRSGSTDTQYF. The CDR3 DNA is TGTGCCACCCGCAGGTCCGGGAGCACAGATACGCAGTATTTT.

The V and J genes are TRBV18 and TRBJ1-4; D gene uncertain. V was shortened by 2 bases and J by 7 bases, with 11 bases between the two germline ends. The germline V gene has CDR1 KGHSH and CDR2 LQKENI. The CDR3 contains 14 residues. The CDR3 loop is CASSPADATEKLFF. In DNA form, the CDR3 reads TGTGCCAGCTCACCAGCGGACGCGACTGAAAAACTGTTTTTT. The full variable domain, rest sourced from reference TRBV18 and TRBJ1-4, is NAGVMQNPRHLVRRRGQEARLRCSPMKGHSHVYWYRQLPEEGLKFMVYLQKENIIDESGMPKERFSAEFPKEGPSILRIQQVVRGDSAAYFCASSPADATEKLFFGSGTQLSVL.

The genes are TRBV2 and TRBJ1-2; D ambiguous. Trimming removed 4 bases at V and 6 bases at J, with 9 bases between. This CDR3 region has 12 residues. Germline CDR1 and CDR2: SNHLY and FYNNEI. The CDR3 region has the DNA TGTGCCAGCAGTGGTGACCGACATGGCTACACCTTC. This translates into CASSGDRHGYTF.

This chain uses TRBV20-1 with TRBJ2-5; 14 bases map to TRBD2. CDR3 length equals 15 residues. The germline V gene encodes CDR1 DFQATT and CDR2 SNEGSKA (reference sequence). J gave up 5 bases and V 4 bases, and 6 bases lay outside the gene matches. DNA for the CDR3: TGCAGTGCTAAGACTAGCGGGAGGGGTGTCGAGACCCAGTACTTC. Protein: CSAKTSGRGVETQYF.

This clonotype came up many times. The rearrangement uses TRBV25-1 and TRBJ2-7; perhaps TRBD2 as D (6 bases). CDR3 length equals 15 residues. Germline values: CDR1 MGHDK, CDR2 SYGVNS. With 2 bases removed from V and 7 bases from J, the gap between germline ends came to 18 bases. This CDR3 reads CASSERRGTDGEQYF. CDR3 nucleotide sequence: TGTGCCAGCAGTGAACGGCGCGGGACCGACGGGGAGCAGTACTTC.